This TCR beta chain originates from a study of T cells in Graves' hyperthyroidism and ophthalmopathy. About the study: Specimen type is peripheral blood, collected at initial diagnosis prior to any treatment.

Study findings and constraints: Most thyroid clonotypes that were expanded above 0.001 also turned up in blood. Ophthalmopathy, which appeared later, was predicted by the model a median 6.5 months before onset.

The germline gives CDR1 MDHEN, CDR2 SYDVKM. The V and J ends lost 1 base and 10 bases, in that order; junction bases with no gene match: 15. The CDR3 loop spans 16 amino acids. This clonotype was counted at least ten times. What it binds is not known. The investigators amplified TCR beta CDR3 regions from RNA transcripts. A set of HTBI primers served as the primers for a first-round RT-PCR of the TCR CDR3. MiXCR, applied by TCRdb to the multiplex PCR reads, yields one record per CDR3 protein. The sample shows more than 350,000 distinct CDR3 sequences, 12% to 15% of them seen only once. The TCR comes from a woman in her sixties or seventies with Graves' ophthalmopathy. The sequenced sample consisted of blood. The rearrangement links TRBV28 to TRBJ1-1, with 7 nucleotides matching TRBD1. The CDR3 is CASSLYTPRQGKVAFF. DNA of the CDR3: TGTGCCAGCAGTTTATATACCCCTCGACAGGGCAAGGTAGCTTTCTTT.